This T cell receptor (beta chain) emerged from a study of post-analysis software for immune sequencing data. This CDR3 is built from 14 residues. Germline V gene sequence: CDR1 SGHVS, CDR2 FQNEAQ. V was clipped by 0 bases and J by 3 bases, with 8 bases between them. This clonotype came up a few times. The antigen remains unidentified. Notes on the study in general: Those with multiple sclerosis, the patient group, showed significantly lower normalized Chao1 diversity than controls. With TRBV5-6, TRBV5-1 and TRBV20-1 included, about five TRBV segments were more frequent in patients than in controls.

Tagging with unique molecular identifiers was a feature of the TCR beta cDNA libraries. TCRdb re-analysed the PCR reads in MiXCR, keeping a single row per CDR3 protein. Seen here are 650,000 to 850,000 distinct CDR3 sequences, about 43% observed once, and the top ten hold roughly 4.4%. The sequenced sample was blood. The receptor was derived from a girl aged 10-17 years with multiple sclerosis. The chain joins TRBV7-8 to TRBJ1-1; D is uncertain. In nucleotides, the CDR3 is TGTGCCAGCAGCTTAGCGTTAGGACACACTGAAGCTTTCTTT. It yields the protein CASSLALGHTEAFF.